This T cell receptor (beta chain) was observed in a study of PD-1 blockade in mismatch repair-deficient tumors. A remark on this clone: Its target is unknown.

V gave up 5 bases and J gave up 3 bases, with 10 bases separating them. This CDR3 spans 14 amino acids. Germline V CDR1 and CDR2: SGHTA, FQGNSA. All patients were mismatch repair deficient, assessed by either PCR or immunohistochemistry. The TCR-sequenced patients were a few responders to pembrolizumab. Study-wide findings and caveats: Tumor-resident clones, often absent from pretreatment blood, expanded after pembrolizumab and then contracted.

The method was immunoSEQ multiplex PCR; TCRdb's version includes in-frame clones alone and lacks a portion of them. The data show about 120,000 clones, roughly 86% seen once. The chain carries TRBV7-2 and TRBJ1-4; D is possibly TRBD1 (5 bases). This TCR came from an adult with mismatch repair-deficient cancer. The sample was peripheral blood, taken 44 weeks after starting pembrolizumab. This CDR3 reads CASSQMGPNEKLFF. DNA for the CDR3: TGTGCCAGCAGCCAAATGGGACCTAATGAAAAACTGTTTTTT.